What follows is one T cell receptor (beta chain) and its context. Method: immunoSEQ multiplex PCR; TCRdb's copy keeps in-frame clones and lacks some. The sample lists 40,000 to 60,000 clones, 85% to 90% occurring once. The CDR3 runs 16 residues. The germline CDR1 and CDR2 sequences are SGHRS and YFSETQ. Trimming shortened V by 0 bases and J by 3 bases, and 15 bases separated the two germline ends. The sample belongs to a study of T cell changes during pregnancy in multiple sclerosis. This clonotype was obtained from a female donor in good health, enrolled as a control in a pregnancy study. The sample in question was peripheral blood, obtained in the first trimester of pregnancy. The genes are TRBV5-1 and TRBJ1-2, with D uncertain. In nucleotides, the CDR3 is TGCGCCAGCAGCTTGGGATCGTGGTCACGAGACTATGGCTACACCTTC. Protein sequence: CASSLGSWSRDYGYTF.